Presented here are 30 T cell receptor beta chains from one specimen sequenced in a study of cytomegalovirus exposure and HLA in healthy donors. Primers for the PCR totalled 60 Vbeta and 13 Jbeta. Generated by immunoSEQ multiplex PCR, the TCRdb table keeps only in-frame clones and is missing some. The table includes around 80,000 clones, over 65% detected once. Specimen: PBMCs. These receptors were taken from a middle-aged man in good health and CMV-seropositive.

The chain combines TRBV7-3 with TRBJ2-3; possible D gene TRBD2, 5 bases. Between the trimmed V and J ends, which lost 0 bases and 2 bases, there was a span of 12 bases. Germline V gives CDR1 SGHTA, CDR2 FQGTGA. The CDR3 runs to 16 residues. The CDR3 DNA follows: TGTGCCAGCAGCTTAACCGACGGGGAGATCACAGATACGCAGTATTTT. It codes for CASSLTDGEITDTQYF.

The CDR3 region is CASIPAGGGETQYF. Here the CDR3 DNA reads TGTGCCAGCATACCAGCGGGGGGGGGAGAGACCCAGTACTTC. The chain is built from TRBV28 and TRBJ2-5; 10 nucleotides line up with TRBD2. V lost 7 bases, J lost 4 bases, and 6 bases stayed unmatched. The CDR3 is 14 amino acids. The V gene's germline CDR1 is MDHEN and CDR2 SYDVKM.

The V and J genes are TRBV5-1 and TRBJ2-2; the match to TRBD2 covers 11 bases. The germline gives CDR1 SGHRS, CDR2 YFSETQ. The trim removed 2 bases at V and 0 bases at J, leaving 0 bases unmatched. CDR3 size: 16 residues. CDR3 sequence reads: CASSLLAGANTGELFF. The CDR3 bases are TGCGCCAGCAGCTTACTAGCGGGGGCGAACACCGGGGAGCTGTTTTTT. The full variable domain, rest sourced from reference TRBV5-1 and TRBJ2-2, is KAGVTQTPRYLIKTRGQQVTLSCSPISGHRSVSWYQQTPGQGLQFLFEYFSETQRNKGNFPGRFSGRQFSNSRSEMNVSTLELGDSALYLCASSLLAGANTGELFFGEGSRLTVL.

The DNA of the CDR3 is TGTGCCAGCACCCCCGGGACAGGGGATGGCGAGCAGTACTTC. It encodes CASTPGTGDGEQYF. This chain joins TRBV6-6 and TRBJ2-7; 10 nucleotides agree with TRBD1. V shed 7 bases and J 6 bases; nucleotides not matched to a gene: 9. The length of the CDR3 is 14 residues. Germline-derived CDR1 and CDR2 are MNHNY and SVGAGI (reference sequence).

V is TRBV4-2 and J is TRBJ1-5, with 7 bases aligning to TRBD1. Germline-derived CDR1 and CDR2 are LGHNA and YNFKEQ. J gave up 4 bases and V 2 bases, and 8 bases lay outside the gene matches. This CDR3 spans 16 amino acids. The CDR3 DNA reads TGTGCCAGCAGCCAAACAACAGGGGTGGGGAATCAGCCCCAGCATTTT. Translated: CASSQTTGVGNQPQHF.

This clone was picked up a small number of times. V is TRBV25-1 and J is TRBJ2-2; weak D call: TRBD1 (6 bases). The CDR3 length is 16 residues. The germline V gene encodes CDR1 MGHDK and CDR2 SYGVNS. The V gene lost 1 base and the J gene lost 3 bases, with 12 bases spanning the gap. The CDR3 coding sequence is TGTGCCAGCAGTGAATCTTGGGGGCGGGACACCGGGGAGCTGTTTTTT. This encodes CASSESWGRDTGELFF.

This clone showed up just a few times. CDR3 sequence: CVRSLGFREKKWYGYTF. CDR3 nucleotide sequence: TGTGTCAGAAGCTTAGGCTTCAGGGAAAAGAAATGGTATGGCTACACCTTC. The V gene is TRBV7-5, the J gene TRBJ1-2; TRBD1, the D gene given by the table, was not confirmed from the DNA. TRBV7-5 is a pseudogene. The CDR3 extends over 17 amino acids.

This chain uses TRBV29-1 with TRBJ1-4; 10 bases are shared with TRBD1. Germline loops: CDR1 SQVTM, CDR2 ANQGSEA. The CDR3 has 19 residues. V lost 2 bases and J lost 0; bases outside the gene matches: 12. CDR3 in DNA: TGCAGCGTTGAACCGGGACAGGGGCCGGGGTTTGCAACTAATGAAAAACTGTTTTTT. Amino acids: CSVEPGQGPGFATNEKLFF. The full variable domain, completed using reference TRBV29-1 and TRBJ1-4, is SAVISQKPSRDICQRGTSLTIQCQVDSQVTMMFWYRQQPGQSLTLIATANQGSEATYESGFVIDKFPISRPNLTFSTLTVSNMSPEDSSIYLCSVEPGQGPGFATNEKLFFGSGTQLSVL.

This chain links TRBV5-1 with TRBJ2-1; 12 positions match TRBD2. The CDR3 is 15 amino acids. The germline V gene has CDR1 SGHRS and CDR2 YFSETQ. V shed 0 bases, J shed 11 bases, and the junction held 6 bases outside the gene matches. CDR3 coding DNA: TGCGCCAGCAGCTTGGCGACTAGCGGGAGCCCCAAGCAGTTCTTC. Protein product: CASSLATSGSPKQFF.

Details on this clone: Only one base separates this from a far larger clonotype, so it likely reflects a read error. Distinct nucleotide sequences in the sample also encode this CDR3. The V call is TRBV4-1, the J call TRBJ2-7, with D perhaps matching TRBD1 (6 bases). CDR3 size: 16 residues. V lost 5 bases to trimming and J lost 0 bases, with 17 bases between them. Germline CDR1 and CDR2: MGHRA and YSYEKL. The DNA of the CDR3 is TGCGCCAGCAGCGCCGCCGGGACACGGTACTCCTACGAGCAGTACTTC. Protein product: CASSAAGTRYSYEQYF.

The rearrangement uses TRBV11-2 and TRBJ2-1, with 12 bases fitting TRBD2. J gave up 5 bases and V 5 bases, and 10 bases lay outside the gene matches. There are 17 residues in the CDR3. Germline CDR1 reads SGHAT; CDR2 reads FQNNGV. CDR3 amino acids: CASSPEPPSGGDNEQFF. In nucleotides, the CDR3 is TGTGCCAGCAGCCCAGAGCCCCCTAGCGGGGGGGACAATGAGCAGTTCTTC.

The chain is built from TRBV27 and TRBJ2-2; TRBD2 matches at 15 bases. The CDR3 consists of 17 residues. J gave up 5 bases and V 5 bases, and 6 bases lay outside the gene matches. CDR1 is MNHEY, CDR2 SMNVEV, per germline (reference sequence). The CDR3 DNA sequence: TGTGCCAGCAGTCCTGGGACTAGCGGGAGGTGGACCGGGGAGCTGTTTTTT. Amino acids: CASSPGTSGRWTGELFF.

In DNA form, the CDR3 reads TGCGCCAGCGCTAGGGACAGCGGAGACACTGAAGCTTTCTTT. This sequence encodes CASARDSGDTEAFF. V and J are TRBV5-1 and TRBJ1-1, with 7 bases fitting TRBD1. After removal of 7 bases from V and 3 bases from J, the junction contained 9 bases not matched to a gene. This CDR3 is built from 14 residues. CDR1 and CDR2 (germline): SGHRS, YFSETQ.

The chain carries TRBV7-9 and TRBJ1-4; TRBD1 matches 9 bases. Germline trimming cut 1 base from V and 7 bases from J; bases unmatched to any gene: 7. In germline, CDR1 is SEHNR, CDR2 FQNEAQ (reference sequence). The CDR3 loop spans 16 amino acids. CDR3 coding DNA: TGTGCCAGCAGCTTAGGACAGGGGGTTTCCGGTGAAAAACTGTTTTTT. It codes for CASSLGQGVSGEKLFF.

The chain is built from TRBV7-4 and TRBJ1-6; no definite D call. The ends were cut back, 2 bases at V and 7 bases at J, with 12 bases in the middle. The CDR3 sequence is 15 residues long. Germline values: CDR1 SGHVT, CDR2 SQSDAQ. The CDR3 protein is CASSLWRTGNSPLHF. The CDR3 DNA reads as TGTGCCAGCAGCTTATGGAGGACGGGGAATTCACCCCTCCACTTT.

The genes are TRBV7-8 and TRBJ2-3, with D possibly matching TRBD1 (5 bases). The CDR3 loop spans 16 amino acids. Germline-derived CDR1 and CDR2 are SGHVS and FQNEAQ. V was trimmed by 2 bases and J by 4 bases, leaving 16 bases between them. CDR3 residues: CASSLRSQGLADTQYF. CDR3 nucleotide sequence: TGTGCCAGCAGCTTAAGGAGTCAGGGTTTGGCAGATACGCAGTATTTT.

The chain recombines TRBV30 with TRBJ2-5; TRBD1 agrees at 9 bases. The CDR3 is made up of 16 amino acids. Losses at the gene ends were 2 bases for V and 4 bases for J; bases not matched to a gene: 11. CDR1 is GTSNPN and CDR2 is SVGIG in the germline V gene (reference sequence). The DNA for the CDR3 is TGTGCCTGGAGTACGGACAGGGGAATTGACGGAGAGACCCAGTACTTC. This encodes CAWSTDRGIDGETQYF.

This clone has a single count. The chain carries TRBV19 and TRBJ2-3; no definite D call. The germline V and J ends were trimmed by 5 bases and 4 bases, with 7 bases remaining between them. Germline values: CDR1 LNHDA, CDR2 SQIVND (reference sequence). This CDR3 spans 12 amino acids. The CDR3 nucleotides are TGTGCCAGTAGTCTCGACTCAGATACGCAGTATTTT. It is translated as CASSLDSDTQYF.

There are a few counts of this clone. This chain links TRBV6-7 with TRBJ2-3, with 9 bases matching TRBD2. TRBV6-7 is an open reading frame, and its role is uncertain. This CDR3 contains 20 residues. V shed 7 bases and J 0 bases; nucleotides not matched to a gene: 20. This CDR3 reads CASTYNPDWREGTSTDTQYF. The CDR3, as DNA: TGTGCCAGCACCTACAACCCTGACTGGCGGGAGGGGACTAGCACAGATACGCAGTATTTT.

The CDR3 region is CASSVTGDQETQYF. CDR3 sequence (DNA): TGTGCCAGCAGTGTCACGGGGGATCAAGAGACCCAGTACTTC. This chain joins TRBV6-1 and TRBJ2-7, with D perhaps matching TRBD2 (6 bases). With the DNA end fitting TRBJ2-5 better, the J assignment may be wrong. The length of the CDR3 is 14 residues. Germline CDR1 reads MNHNS; CDR2 reads SASEGT.

This clone came up a few times. The chain couples TRBV11-2 to TRBJ2-3; maybe TRBD2 (6 bases). The CDR3 is made up of 16 amino acids. The germline V and J ends were trimmed by 6 bases and 4 bases, with 20 bases remaining between them. CDR1 and CDR2 from the germline V gene are SGHAT and FQNNGV. Written as DNA, the CDR3 is TGTGCCAGCAGTTCACCGGGCGGGGTTGTCGCAGATACGCAGTATTTT. Translating gives CASSSPGGVVADTQYF.

This clone appeared once. CDR3 amino acids: CASSPVVGGEAFF. The CDR3 bases are TGTGCCAGCAGCCCCGTTGTAGGGGGTGAAGCTTTCTTT. The rearrangement links TRBV11-2 to TRBJ1-1, with TRBD1 as a possible D gene (6 bases). Per the germline V gene, CDR1 is SGHAT and CDR2 is FQNNGV. Trimming shortened V by 5 bases and J by 7 bases, and 14 bases separated the two germline ends. This CDR3 is built from 13 residues.

This chain uses TRBV7-2 with TRBJ2-7; TRBD2 is a possible D gene (6 bases). The germline CDR1 and CDR2 sequences are SGHTA and FQGNSA. The CDR3 extends over 16 amino acids. V was shortened by 1 base and J by 2 bases, with 15 bases between the two germline ends. Written as DNA, the CDR3 is TGTGCCAGCAGCTTAGAAGGCGGGGCCGCAACCTACGAGCAGTACTTC. This codes for CASSLEGGAATYEQYF.

The chain couples TRBV7-8 to TRBJ1-1, with D possibly being TRBD1 (5 bases). Germline loops: CDR1 SGHVS, CDR2 FQNEAQ. The CDR3 is 16 residues long. V lost 1 base and J lost 0, with 12 bases in between. CDR3 amino acids: CASSLGSGGLNTEAFF. For the CDR3, the DNA is TGTGCCAGCAGCTTAGGCTCCGGGGGATTGAACACTGAAGCTTTCTTT.

For the CDR3, the DNA is TGTGCCAGCAGGAAGGACTCGACGGGGGAGCAGTACTTC. Its translation: CASRKDSTGEQYF. The chain links TRBV6-5 to TRBJ2-7; the D gene is possibly TRBD2 (5 bases). CDR3 size: 13 residues. Germline CDR1 reads MNHEY; CDR2 reads SVGAGI. Trimming removed 6 bases at V and 7 bases at J, with 16 bases between.

In DNA form, the CDR3 reads TGTGCCAGCAGCCTAAAGGCTGGCGGTTTCACAGATACGCAGTATTTT. Translation: CASSLKAGGFTDTQYF. The chain is built from TRBV5-4 and TRBJ2-3; D is ambiguous. The CDR3 totals 16 residues. V was cut by 4 bases and J by 2 bases, with 17 bases left in between. The germline CDR1 and CDR2 sequences are SGHNT and YYREEE (reference sequence).

The rearrangement joins TRBV25-1 to TRBJ1-1; D possibly corresponds to TRBD1 (5 bases). CDR3 length: 13 residues. Trimming stripped 6 bases from V and 6 bases from J, with 14 bases between. CDR1 and CDR2 (germline): MGHDK, SYGVNS. CDR3: CASRSPGGAEAFF. The DNA for the CDR3 is TGTGCCAGCAGGAGTCCCGGAGGGGCTGAAGCTTTCTTT.

The V and J genes are TRBV4-2 and TRBJ1-2; 11 bases are a match to TRBD1. Germline loops: CDR1 LGHNA, CDR2 YNFKEQ. V shed 0 bases and J 8 bases; nucleotides not matched to a gene: 5. The CDR3 is 15 amino acids. The CDR3, as DNA: TGTGCCAGCAGCCAAGATACAAGGACAGGGGGCGGCTACACCTTC. Its protein product is CASSQDTRTGGGYTF.

The chain joins TRBV6-6 to TRBJ1-5; D perhaps matches TRBD1 (5 bases). Germline loops: CDR1 MNHNY, CDR2 SVGAGI (reference sequence). This CDR3 is 15 amino acids long. The V end was cut by 6 bases, the J end by 0 bases, with 12 bases between. The CDR3 loop reads CASSLGLISNQPQHF. DNA for the CDR3: TGTGCCAGCAGCCTGGGACTGATTAGCAATCAGCCCCAGCATTTT.

There are a few counts of this clone. The V and J genes are TRBV28 and TRBJ1-6; the D gene is possibly TRBD1 (6 bases). The CDR3 has 15 residues. V was shortened by 5 bases and J by 4 bases, with 12 bases between the two germline ends. Looked up from germline, CDR1 is MDHEN and CDR2 is SYDVKM. Here the CDR3 reads CASSVDRLYNSPLHF. For the CDR3, the DNA is TGTGCCAGCAGTGTGGACAGACTTTATAATTCACCCCTCCACTTT.